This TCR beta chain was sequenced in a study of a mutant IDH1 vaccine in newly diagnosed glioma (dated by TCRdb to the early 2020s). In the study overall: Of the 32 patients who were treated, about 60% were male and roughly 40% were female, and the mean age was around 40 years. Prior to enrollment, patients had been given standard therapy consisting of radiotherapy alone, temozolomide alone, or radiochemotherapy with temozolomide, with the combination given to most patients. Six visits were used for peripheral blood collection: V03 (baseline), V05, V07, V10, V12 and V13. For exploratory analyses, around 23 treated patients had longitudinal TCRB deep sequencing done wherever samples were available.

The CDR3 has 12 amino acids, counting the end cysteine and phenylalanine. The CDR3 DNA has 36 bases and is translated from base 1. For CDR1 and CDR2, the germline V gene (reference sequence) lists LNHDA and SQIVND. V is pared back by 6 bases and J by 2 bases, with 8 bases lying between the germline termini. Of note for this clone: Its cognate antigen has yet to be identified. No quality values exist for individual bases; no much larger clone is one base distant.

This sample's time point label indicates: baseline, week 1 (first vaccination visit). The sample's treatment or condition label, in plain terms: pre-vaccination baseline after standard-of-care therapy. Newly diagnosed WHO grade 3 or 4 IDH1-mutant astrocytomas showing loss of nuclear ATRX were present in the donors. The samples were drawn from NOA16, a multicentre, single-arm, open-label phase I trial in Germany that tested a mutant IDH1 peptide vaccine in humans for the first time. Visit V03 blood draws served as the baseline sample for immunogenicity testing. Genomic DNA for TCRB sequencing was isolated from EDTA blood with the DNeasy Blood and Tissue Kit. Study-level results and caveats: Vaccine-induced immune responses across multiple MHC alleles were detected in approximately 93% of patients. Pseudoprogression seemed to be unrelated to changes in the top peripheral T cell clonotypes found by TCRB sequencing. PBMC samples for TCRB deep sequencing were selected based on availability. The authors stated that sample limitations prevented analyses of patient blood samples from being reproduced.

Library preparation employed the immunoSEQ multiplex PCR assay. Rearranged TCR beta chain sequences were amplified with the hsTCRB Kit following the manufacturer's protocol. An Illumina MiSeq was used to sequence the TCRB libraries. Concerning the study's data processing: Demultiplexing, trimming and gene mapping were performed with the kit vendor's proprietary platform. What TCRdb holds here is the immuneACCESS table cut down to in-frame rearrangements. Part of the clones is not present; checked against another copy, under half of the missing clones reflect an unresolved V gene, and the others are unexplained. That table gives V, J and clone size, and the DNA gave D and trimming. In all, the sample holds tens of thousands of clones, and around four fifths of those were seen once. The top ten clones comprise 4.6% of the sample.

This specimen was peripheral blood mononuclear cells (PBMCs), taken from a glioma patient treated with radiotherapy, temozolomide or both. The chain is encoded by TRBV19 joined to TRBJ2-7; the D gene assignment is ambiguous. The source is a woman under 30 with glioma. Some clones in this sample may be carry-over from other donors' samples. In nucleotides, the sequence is TGTGCCAGTAGAACGGTCCCCTACGAGCAGTACTTC. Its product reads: CASRTVPYEQYF. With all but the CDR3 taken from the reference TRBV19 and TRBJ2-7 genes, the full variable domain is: DGGITQSPKYLFRKEGQNVTLSCEQNLNHDAMYWYRQDPGQGLRLIYYSQIVNDFQKGDIAEGYSVSREKKESFPLTVTSAQKNPTAFYLCASRTVPYEQYFGPGTRLTVT.